The 24 T cell receptor beta chains reported below all come from one sample, sequenced in a study of T cells in Graves' hyperthyroidism and ophthalmopathy (dated by TCRdb to between 2018 and 2021). Library preparation used multiplex PCR. Reads for this sample came from an Illumina HiSeq 2000. TCR beta CDR3 regions were amplified from RNA transcripts. The first round of RT-PCR for the TCR CDR3 was performed with the HTBI primer set and the Qiagen OneStep RT-PCR kit. TCRdb reran the public reads through fastp at Q25 and MiXCR, keeping productive beta chains. Every entry covers one CDR3 protein and lists the most common genes and DNA from its rows. The sample yields hundreds of thousands of distinct CDR3 sequences; roughly 15% were counted once. Together, the top ten hold around 26% of the sample. The specimen sequenced was blood. These receptors originate from a young woman with Graves' ophthalmopathy.

This clonotype came up a few times. The V call is TRBV13, the J call TRBJ2-5, with D possibly being TRBD2 (5 bases). V was clipped by 6 bases and J by 5 bases, with 13 bases between them. The CDR3 extends over 13 amino acids. In germline, CDR1 is PRHDT, CDR2 FYEKMQ (reference sequence). This CDR3 is CASRVTSSETQYF. The CDR3 DNA reads TGTGCCAGCAGGGTAACTAGTTCCGAGACCCAGTACTTC.

This clonotype was counted between two and nine times. V usage is TRBV25-1 and J usage is TRBJ1-6; TRBD1 might be the D (6 bases). The CDR3 totals 14 residues. Trimming cost V 5 bases and J 6 bases, with 11 bases left between them. Germline CDR1 is MGHDK and CDR2 is SYGVNS. The DNA for the CDR3 is TGTGCCAGCAGTAACAGGGCGCCTAATTCACCCCTCCACTTT. It encodes CASSNRAPNSPLHF.

This chain links TRBV5-8 with TRBJ1-5, with TRBD1 as a possible D gene (6 bases). V lost 9 bases to trimming and J lost 0 bases, with 7 bases between them. Germline V gene data show CDR1 as SGHTS and CDR2 as YDEGEE. The CDR3 totals 12 residues. The CDR3 DNA is TGTGCCATCAGGGGTAGCAATCAGCCCCAGCATTTT. Amino acid sequence: CAIRGSNQPQHF.

In its sample, this clonotype was seen many times. V and J are TRBV6-1 and TRBJ2-1; 9 bases line up with TRBD1. The CDR3 is 14 residues long. In germline, CDR1 is MNHNS, CDR2 SASEGT. Losses at the gene ends were 6 bases for V and 8 bases for J; bases not matched to a gene: 8. The DNA for the CDR3 is TGTGCCAGCAGGCGGGACAGGGATTTCCATGAGCAGTTCTTC. Amino acids: CASRRDRDFHEQFF.

The sample holds a few counts of this clonotype. The V and J genes are TRBV30 and TRBJ2-6, with 8 positions matching TRBD1. The CDR3 sequence is 17 residues long. Germline lookup yields CDR1 GTSNPN and CDR2 SVGIG (reference sequence). The J segment lost 2 bases and the V segment lost 3 bases, leaving 9 bases of the junction unmatched. The CDR3 nucleotides are TGTGCCTGGAGGGGACAGGCCCTCTCGACTGGGGCCAACGTCCTGACTTTC. Protein product: CAWRGQALSTGANVLTF.

This clonotype was recorded at least ten times. The chain links TRBV10-3 to TRBJ2-3, with D unclear. This CDR3 has 13 residues. V lost 0 bases and J lost 9, with 10 bases in between. Per the germline V gene, CDR1 is ENHRY and CDR2 is SYGVKD. The CDR3 bases are TGTGCCATCAGTGAGTCTTCTTTAAAGACGCAGTATTTT. Translating gives CAISESSLKTQYF.

Ten or more counts support this clonotype. The rearrangement links TRBV7-2 to TRBJ2-1; D might be TRBD2 (5 bases). In germline, CDR1 is SGHTA, CDR2 FQGNSA. This CDR3 is built from 20 residues. With 4 bases removed from V and 5 bases from J, the gap between germline ends came to 30 bases. In DNA form, the CDR3 reads TGTGCCAGCAGCTCCTGGCGAGCGTCGACATCCCAGCGAGGGAACAATGAGCAGTTCTTC. It encodes CASSSWRASTSQRGNNEQFF.

This clonotype appeared many times. The chain has TRBV6-2 or TRBV6-3 and TRBJ2-1, with 7 bases matching TRBD2. Per the germline V gene, CDR1 is MNHEY and CDR2 is SVGEGT. J was trimmed by 2 bases and V by 4 bases; bases with no gene match: 11. This CDR3 is 17 amino acids long. CDR3 loop: CASSLEGGRITYNEQFF. The CDR3 bases are TGTGCCAGCAGTTTGGAGGGCGGGAGAATAACCTACAATGAGCAGTTCTTC.

There are many counts of this clonotype. The V and J genes are TRBV6-2 or TRBV6-3 and TRBJ2-1; TRBD1 aligns across 8 bases. The CDR3 is 15 residues long. V was pared by 5 bases and J by 7 bases, with 10 bases of the junction left unmatched. In germline, CDR1 is MNHEY, CDR2 SVGEGT. The CDR3 DNA reads TGTGCCAGCAGTCAGGGGGCCCGAGCAAAGAATGAGCAGTTCTTC. It specifies CASSQGARAKNEQFF.

Many counts were recorded for this clonotype. The chain has TRBV6-1 and TRBJ1-1; D is uncertain. The CDR3 covers 11 residues. CDR1 is MNHNS, CDR2 SASEGT, per germline. V was shortened by 8 bases and J by 5 bases, with 9 bases between the two germline ends. This CDR3 reads CASLRVTEAFF. CDR3 nucleotides: TGTGCCAGCTTAAGAGTAACTGAAGCTTTCTTT.

This clonotype was seen repeatedly, ten times or more. The V call is TRBV20-1, the J call TRBJ1-1; D may be TRBD1 (5 bases). CDR3 size: 13 residues. With 3 bases removed from V and 4 bases from J, the gap between germline ends came to 12 bases. Looked up from germline, CDR1 is DFQATT and CDR2 is SNEGSKA (reference sequence). CDR3 sequence: CSARTVQRTEAFF. CDR3 nucleotides: TGCAGTGCTAGGACAGTCCAGCGCACTGAAGCTTTCTTT.

There are many counts of this clonotype. The chain is built from TRBV5-1 and TRBJ2-1; 11 nucleotides line up with TRBD2. The CDR3 runs 13 residues. V shed 7 bases, J shed 10 bases, and the junction held 7 bases outside the gene matches. Germline CDR1 SGHRS, CDR2 YFSETQ. The CDR3 bases are TGCGCCAGCCAACTAGCGGGGGTACACGAGCAGTTCTTC. Translating it yields CASQLAGVHEQFF.

The sample holds many counts of this clonotype. The CDR3 region has the DNA TGTGCCAGCAGTTTACGCCCCGGGGGCTTCGGCAATCAGCCCCAGCATTTT. Translating it yields CASSLRPGGFGNQPQHF. This chain uses TRBV28 with TRBJ1-5, with a possible D match to TRBD1 (6 bases). Per the germline V gene, CDR1 is MDHEN and CDR2 is SYDVKM. The CDR3 has 17 residues. Trimming left V 2 bases short and J 2 bases short, with 16 bases between.

The CDR3 DNA follows: TGCGCCAGCAGCCAACCCGGACTAGCGGGGCTCCGAAGTCGCACAGATACGCAGTATTTT. The encoded protein is CASSQPGLAGLRSRTDTQYF. The V gene is TRBV4-1, the J gene TRBJ2-3; 12 bases map to TRBD2. Germline trimming cut 2 bases from V and 1 base from J; bases unmatched to any gene: 13. Germline loops: CDR1 MGHRA, CDR2 YSYEKL. This CDR3 contains 20 residues.

This clonotype has ten or more counts. V and J are TRBV12-3 or TRBV12-4 and TRBJ2-1, with D hard to call. CDR3 size: 17 residues. V shed 1 base and J shed 7 bases, with 20 bases lying between them. DNA of the CDR3: TGTGCCAGCAGTTTAGTCGCCGACTCGGAACCTTTTAATGAGCAGTTCTTC. It is translated as CASSLVADSEPFNEQFF.

This clonotype was seen many times. The V gene is TRBV6-2 or TRBV6-3, the J gene TRBJ2-6; D may be TRBD1 (6 bases). The CDR3 runs to 15 residues. V was cut by 6 bases and J by 0 bases, with 9 bases left in between. CDR1 and CDR2 (germline): MNHEY, SVGEGT. CDR3 loop: CASRMTGSGANVLTF. In nucleotides, the CDR3 is TGTGCCAGCAGAATGACAGGCTCTGGGGCCAACGTCCTGACTTTC.

This clonotype was counted many times. This chain's CDR3 is CASSATGNDNQPQHF. Written as DNA, the CDR3 is TGCGCCAGCAGCGCGACAGGGAATGACAATCAGCCCCAGCATTTT. The chain couples TRBV5-1 to TRBJ1-5, with 7 bases fitting TRBD1. CDR1 is SGHRS and CDR2 is YFSETQ in the germline V gene. CDR3 size: 15 residues. J lost 3 bases, V lost 4 bases, and 7 bases had no gene match. Combining the CDR3 with reference TRBV5-1 and TRBJ1-5 gives the whole variable domain KAGVTQTPRYLIKTRGQQVTLSCSPISGHRSVSWYQQTPGQGLQFLFEYFSETQRNKGNFPGRFSGRQFSNSRSEMNVSTLELGDSALYLCASSATGNDNQPQHFGDGTRLSIL.

This clonotype has only one observation. The J gene is TRBJ2-7, the V gene TRBV20-1; a weak D match, TRBD2 (6 bases). The V gene lost 1 base and the J gene lost 3 bases, with 10 bases spanning the gap. Germline values: CDR1 DFQATT, CDR2 SNEGSKA (reference sequence). The CDR3 is made up of 13 amino acids. Written as DNA, the CDR3 is TGCAGTGCTAGAGGGGGGGAAGACTACGAGCAGTACGTC. It translates to CSARGGEDYEQYV.

V and J are TRBV12-3 or TRBV12-4 and TRBJ2-7, with 10 bases identical to TRBD2. The assigned J gene may be wrong: the sequence end matches TRBJ2-1 better. This CDR3 has 15 amino acids. CDR3 bases: TGTGCCAGCAGTCCCCCTAGCGGGAGCTTCACTGAGCAGTTCTTC. Amino acids: CASSPPSGSFTEQFF.

This clonotype was counted many times. The rearrangement links TRBV7-9 to TRBJ1-4; D is unclear. Germline values: CDR1 SEHNR, CDR2 FQNEAQ (reference sequence). This CDR3 region has 15 residues. The V and J ends lost 5 bases and 0 bases respectively, with 10 bases between them. This CDR3 is CASSEPGTTNEKLFF. Here the CDR3 DNA reads TGTGCCAGCAGCGAACCCGGGACAACTAATGAAAAACTGTTTTTT.

The V call is TRBV28, the J call TRBJ2-7, with 11 positions matching TRBD1. This CDR3 region has 18 residues. Germline V CDR1 and CDR2: MDHEN, SYDVKM. The junction had 12 bases not matched to a gene; V was cut back by 3 bases and J by 2 bases. DNA of the CDR3: TGTGCCAGCAGTTTGTTATCTTTTCGGGACAGGGGGGCCTACGAGCAGTACTTC. This sequence encodes CASSLLSFRDRGAYEQYF.

This clonotype was counted a few times. The chain recombines TRBV19 with TRBJ2-7; D remains ambiguous. The V end lost 7 bases, the J end lost 3 bases, and 13 bases lay between the germline ends. This CDR3 spans 13 amino acids. Germline CDR1 and CDR2: LNHDA and SQIVND (reference sequence). The DNA for the CDR3 is TGTGCCAGTACCGACCACCTAAACTACGAGCAGTACTTC. Translation: CASTDHLNYEQYF.

The chain combines TRBV11-2 with TRBJ2-7; 7 bases line up with TRBD1. This CDR3 spans 13 amino acids. The V gene end was trimmed by 5 bases and the J gene end by 4 bases; junction bases not matched to a gene: 5. Germline CDR1 is SGHAT and CDR2 is FQNNGV. The CDR3 sequence: CASSPDREYEQYV. As DNA, the CDR3 is TGTGCCAGCAGCCCAGACAGGGAATACGAGCAGTACGTC.

There are many counts of this clonotype. The rearrangement links TRBV7-6 to TRBJ1-2, with 10 bases identical to TRBD1. V gave up 4 bases and J gave up 4 bases; unmatched junction bases: 15. Germline CDR1 and CDR2: SGHVS and FNYEAQ. The CDR3 runs to 18 residues. The CDR3 sequence: CASSSFPGQGSGGYGYTF. DNA for the CDR3: TGTGCCAGCAGCTCCTTCCCGGGACAGGGGTCAGGGGGCTATGGCTACACCTTC.